This T cell receptor beta chain was documented in a study of blood T cell repertoires in COVID-19. About the study: From T cells, B-cell-depleted T cells, or PBMCs came the material, which was cDNA or gDNA.

Repertoires were generated with immunoSEQ multiplex PCR, while TCRdb's copy carries only in-frame clones and drops some. Of 250,000 or so clones listed, approximately 88% are singletons. Participants classified as exposed had met a COVID-19 case within 2 weeks before study entry. Sequencing was done on a sample of PBMCs or T cells enriched from blood (not recorded which). This TCR derives from a woman aged 25 to 39 who had been exposed to COVID-19.

CDR3 sequence: CASSVYSGRGNEQFF. As DNA, the CDR3 is TGTGCCAGCAGCGTATATAGCGGGAGGGGTAATGAGCAGTTCTTC. V is TRBV9 and J is TRBJ2-1; TRBD2 matches at 11 bases. V lost 1 base to trimming and J lost 7 bases; unmatched junction nucleotides: 4. Germline values: CDR1 SGDLS, CDR2 YYNGEE. The CDR3 covers 15 residues.